Detailed here is one T cell receptor (beta chain). This clonotype has only a few counts. Which antigen it targets is not known. No base-level quality is on record; no much larger clone is a single base apart. This entry belongs to a study of identical twins (dated by TCRdb to 2016 to 2018). Looking at the study overall: To test whether fetal clonotypes persist, the study used deep sequencing on TCR alpha and beta repertoires from monozygotic twins, unrelated adults of various ages, and cord blood. Replicate twin experiments were performed at different times using different library preparation protocols to rule out contamination. Study-wide findings and limitations: Zero-insertion analyses could be partly confounded by invariant T cells such as MAIT and iNKT, though diverse VJ usage argued against such confounding for most clonotypes. A weaker excess of twin sharing was found in beta out-of-frame sequences because the signal-to-noise ratio was lowered by fewer shared sequences. Out-of-frame TCR alpha sharing in monozygotic twins was systematically underestimated by recombination models, whereas sharing between unrelated individuals was in agreement with the recombination models. Compared with coincidental sharing between unrelated individuals, out-of-frame TCR alpha sequences shared between twins showed an excess of sequences with low generation probability. Fewer insertions were carried by abundant cord blood beta clonotypes; a weaker similar trend was observed in young adult naive repertoires, while no such trend was observed in memory repertoires. Because the same donors could not be followed over many years, conclusions were based on cross-sectional statistical analysis.

Libraries were made using 5' RACE. The sequencing machine was an Illumina HiSeq 2000. A universal primer binding site was added through template switching, and the final cDNA carried a unique molecular identifier so that TCR cDNA molecules could be counted accurately. Specific primers in the conserved constant-segment region were used to synthesize first-strand cDNA for the TCR alpha and beta chains. To control for contamination, every cDNA library was double barcoded, receiving both a SMART-Mk sample barcode and Illumina barcodes. TruSeq adapter sequences, together with Illumina sample barcodes, were added in two successive PCR steps. The Illumina HiSeq platform was used with custom primers to sequence TCR alpha and beta cDNA libraries. Per the authors' processing: MiGEC was used to process raw reads and extract unique molecular identifiers, and MiXCR was used to find CDR3 positions. For each individual, recombination models were inferred using an EM algorithm with the repgenHMM and IGoR tools. Shared clonotype analysis was performed with the tcR package in R, normalizing sharing by the product of cloneset sizes. To study raw recombination without the effects of thymic and clonal selection, out-of-frame nonproductive sequences were analyzed. In-frame beta chains were kept once TCRdb had trimmed the public reads at Q25 with fastp and called clones with MiXCR. Each CDR3 protein gets just one entry, which takes the most common genes and DNA from the rows behind it. Clone size and V and J calls follow TCRdb, not the original study. The sample has over 250,000 distinct CDR3 sequences on record, roughly 9% of them singletons. About 7.1% of the sample lies in the top ten.

Only healthy Caucasian donors were included. Three pairs of female monozygotic twins, all aged roughly 18 to 30 years, made up the twin cohort. Positive isolation kits from Invitrogen were used to isolate the CD4+ and CD8+ T cell populations. The CDR3 runs 14 residues from the cysteine to the phenylalanine. CDR3 DNA only is kept here, 42 bases in frame from base 1. The germline V and J ends show losses of 8 bases and 5 bases respectively, and no gene match explains 7 bases of the junction. These same records also appear under a second study, on yellow fever vaccine responses in identical twins. According to the second study: According to the authors, in identical twins the way T cells responded to vaccination appeared partly convergent and partly personalized. The study precisely tracked vaccine-responding T cell clones in identical twins.

The rearrangement combines TRBV12-3 or TRBV12-4 with TRBJ2-5, with 11 junctional bases fitting TRBD2. Material for sequencing was CD8+ T cells sorted from blood. This clonotype originated in a woman younger than 35 in good health. The CDR3 region has the sequence CASLVAGGPETQYF. The nucleotide sequence is given as TGTGCCAGCTTAGTAGCGGGAGGGCCCGAGACCCAGTACTTC.